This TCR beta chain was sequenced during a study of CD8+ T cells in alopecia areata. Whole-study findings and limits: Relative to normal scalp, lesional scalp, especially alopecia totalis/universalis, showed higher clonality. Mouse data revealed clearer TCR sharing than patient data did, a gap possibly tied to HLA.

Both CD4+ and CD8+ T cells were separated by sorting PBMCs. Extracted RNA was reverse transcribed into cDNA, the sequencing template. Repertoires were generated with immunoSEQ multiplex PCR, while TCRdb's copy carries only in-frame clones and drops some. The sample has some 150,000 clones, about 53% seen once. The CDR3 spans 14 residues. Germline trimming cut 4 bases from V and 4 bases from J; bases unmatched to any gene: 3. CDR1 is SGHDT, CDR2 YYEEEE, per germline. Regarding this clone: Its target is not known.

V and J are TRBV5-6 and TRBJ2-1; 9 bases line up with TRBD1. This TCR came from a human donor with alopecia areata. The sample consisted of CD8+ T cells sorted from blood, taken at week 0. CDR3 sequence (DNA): TGTGCCAGCAGCCGGGGACAGGGATACAATGAGCAGTTCTTC. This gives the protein CASSRGQGYNEQFF. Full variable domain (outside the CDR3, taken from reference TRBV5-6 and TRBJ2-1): DAGVTQSPTHLIKTRGQQVTLRCSPKSGHDTVSWYQQALGQGPQFIFQYYEEEERQRGNFPDRFSGHQFPNYSSELNVNALLLGDSALYLCASSRGQGYNEQFFGPGTRLTVL.